This T cell receptor (beta chain) was observed in a study of blood T cell repertoires in COVID-19. The assay was immunoSEQ multiplex PCR, and TCRdb's table has in-frame clones only and misses some. The sample carries 160,000 or so clones, around four fifths recorded once. The sequencing sample was made of peripheral blood. This sequence originates from a man in his 70s who had recovered from COVID-19.

CDR3 sequence (DNA): TGTGCCAGCAGCTTGGGCGGGACCCTCAATGAGCAGTTCTTC. It encodes CASSLGGTLNEQFF. V and J are TRBV7-2 and TRBJ2-1; perhaps TRBD2 as D (6 bases). Germline assignment: CDR1 SGHTA and CDR2 FQGNSA. The CDR3 length is 14 residues. The V end lost 3 bases, the J end lost 6 bases, and 12 bases lay between the germline ends.